Shown below are 10 T cell receptor beta chains from a single sample sequenced in a study of T cells after yellow fever vaccination. Using its own MiXCR run on the 5' RACE reads, TCRdb lists one record per CDR3 protein. The table has 450,000 to 550,000 distinct CDR3 sequences, about a fifth seen once. The sequencing used PBMCs, collected roughly 23 days after the first yellow fever vaccination. These receptors came from a man between 18 and 29 years old who received the YFV17D yellow fever vaccine.

In regard to this clonotype: A read error may account for a junction end that differs from germline. The V and J genes are TRBV18 and TRBJ1-2; D may be TRBD1 (5 bases). CDR1 is KGHSH, CDR2 LQKENI, per germline. There are 13 residues in the CDR3. CDR3 in amino acids: CASSPPRERQIHF. DNA of the CDR3: TGTGCCAGCTCACCACCGAGGGAAAGACAGATCCACTTC.

This clonotype was seen at least ten times. A read error may produce the germline difference seen at one junction end. The V gene is TRBV18, the J gene TRBJ1-4, with TRBD1 matching over 8 bases. This CDR3 region has 16 residues. Germline CDR1 KGHSH, CDR2 LQKENI. The DNA of the CDR3 is TGTGCCAGCTCGCCAGCCCGGGACAGGTTTAATGGAAAACTGTTTTTT. This codes for CASSPARDRFNGKLFF.

This clonotype was found a few times. The chain recombines TRBV7-6 with TRBJ2-3; 7 bases map to TRBD1. Germline lookup yields CDR1 SGHVS and CDR2 FNYEAQ. This CDR3 spans 16 amino acids. J gave up 1 base and V 4 bases, and 8 bases lay outside the gene matches. CDR3 residues: CASSSRQGGGTDTQYF. The DNA for the CDR3 is TGTGCCAGCAGCTCCCGACAGGGTGGTGGCACAGATACGCAGTATTTT.

This clonotype has just a few counts. The chain is built from TRBV20-1 and TRBJ1-4; a possible D gene is TRBD1 (5 bases). The germline V and J ends were trimmed by 4 bases and 7 bases, with 13 bases remaining between them. The CDR3 covers 13 residues. Germline V gene sequence: CDR1 DFQATT, CDR2 SNEGSKA (reference sequence). CDR3 DNA: TGCAGTGCTATAGGCAGGGACGGTGAAAAACTGTTTTTT. Encoded protein: CSAIGRDGEKLFF.

This clonotype has more than one count but fewer than ten. The rearrangement joins TRBV7-8 to TRBJ2-7, with TRBD2 identical over 9 bases. The CDR3 runs 15 residues. J was trimmed by 3 bases and V by 5 bases; bases with no gene match: 8. The germline V gene encodes CDR1 SGHVS and CDR2 FQNEAQ. The CDR3 region has the DNA TGTGCCAGCAGCCAAGGGATTAGCGGGGGCTACGAGCAGTACTTC. The encoded protein is CASSQGISGGYEQYF.

This rearrangement joins TRBV6-5 to TRBJ2-5, with TRBD1 matching over 11 bases. This CDR3 has 20 amino acids. The ends lost 2 bases at V and 2 bases at J; junction bases unmatched: 16. Germline-derived CDR1 and CDR2 are MNHEY and SVGAGI. CDR3 residues: CASSYPPAGTGGFRQETQYF. CDR3 nucleotides: TGTGCCAGCAGTTACCCCCCCGCGGGGACAGGGGGATTTAGGCAAGAGACCCAGTACTTC.

The chain has TRBV20-1 and TRBJ1-2; a possible D gene is TRBD1 (6 bases). V lost 0 bases, J lost 13 bases, and 9 bases lay in between. The CDR3 has 10 residues. CDR1 is DFQATT, CDR2 SNEGSKA, per germline (reference sequence). The CDR3 loop is CSAREDRSTF. The CDR3 region has the DNA TGCAGTGCTAGAGAGGACAGATCCACCTTC.

This clonotype was seen a handful of times. The chain has TRBV7-9 and TRBJ2-5; no clear D gene. V lost 4 bases to trimming and J lost 6 bases, with 9 bases between them. There are 12 residues in the CDR3. From germline, CDR1 is SEHNR and CDR2 FQNEAQ (reference sequence). In DNA, the CDR3 is TGTGCCAGCAGCTCGGACCGGAAGACCCAGTACTTC. This codes for CASSSDRKTQYF.

This clonotype was seen more than once but under ten times. V gene TRBV5-6 combines with J gene TRBJ2-5; 7 positions agree with TRBD2. The CDR3 has 17 amino acids. The germline gives CDR1 SGHDT, CDR2 YYEEEE. With V trimmed by 3 bases and J by 5 bases, 16 bases remained unmatched. CDR3 bases: TGTGCCAGCAGCTGGTCTAGTCGCGGGGGTCCTGGGGAGACCCAGTACTTC. Its protein is CASSWSSRGGPGETQYF. Together with reference TRBV5-6 and TRBJ2-5, the CDR3 gives the full variable domain: DAGVTQSPTHLIKTRGQQVTLRCSPKSGHDTVSWYQQALGQGPQFIFQYYEEEERQRGNFPDRFSGHQFPNYSSELNVNALLLGDSALYLCASSWSSRGGPGETQYFGPGTRLLVL.

This clonotype has more than one count but fewer than ten. The chain uses TRBV20-1 and TRBJ2-5, with unresolved D. The CDR3 runs to 11 residues. In germline, CDR1 is DFQATT, CDR2 SNEGSKA (reference sequence). V lost 3 bases and J 4 bases, leaving 6 bases between the germline ends. Here the CDR3 reads CSASRVETQYF. The CDR3 DNA reads as TGCAGTGCTAGCCGGGTAGAGACCCAGTACTTC.